The T cell receptor beta chain described here comes from a study of blood T cell repertoires in COVID-19. Study context: Sites in the United States, Italy and Spain provided acute and convalescent COVID-19 samples. Sources were T cells, B-cell-depleted T cells, or PBMCs; the material itself was cDNA or gDNA.

The germline V gene encodes CDR1 GTSNPN and CDR2 SVGIG (reference sequence). V shed 3 bases, J shed 3 bases, and the junction held 7 bases outside the gene matches. This CDR3 comprises 14 residues. How the authors handled the data: Amplified reference gene primers provided the basis for estimating nucleated cell counts. The assay was immunoSEQ multiplex PCR, and TCRdb's table has in-frame clones only and misses some. V, J and clone size are those of that table, while D and trimming were read from the DNA. The top ten hold approximately 9.3% of the sample, which has 300,000 to 350,000 clones, over 80% seen once. Enrolled during active infection, Seattle patients were then followed longitudinally.

This rearrangement joins TRBV30 to TRBJ1-1, with 7 bases matching TRBD1. The clonotype originates from a man younger than 45 with COVID-19, enrolled during active disease. The source material was peripheral blood. CDR3 coding DNA: TGTGCCTGGAGCGCGACAGGGAAGGACACTGAAGCTTTCTTT. Its translation is CAWSATGKDTEAFF.